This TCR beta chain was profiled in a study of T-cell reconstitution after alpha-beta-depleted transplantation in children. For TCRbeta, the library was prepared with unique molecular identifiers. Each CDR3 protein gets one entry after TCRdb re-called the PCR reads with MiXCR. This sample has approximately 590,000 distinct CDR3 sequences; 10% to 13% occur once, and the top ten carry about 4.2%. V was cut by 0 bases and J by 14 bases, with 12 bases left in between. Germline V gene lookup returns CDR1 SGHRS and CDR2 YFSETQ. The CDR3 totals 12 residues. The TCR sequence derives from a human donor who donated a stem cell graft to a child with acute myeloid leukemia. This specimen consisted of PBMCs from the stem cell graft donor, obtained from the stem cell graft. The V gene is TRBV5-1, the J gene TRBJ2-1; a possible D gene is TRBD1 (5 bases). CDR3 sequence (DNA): TGCGCCAGCAGCTTGGAAAGGGGCCAGGAGTTCTTC. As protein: CASSLERGQEFF.